The following is a TCR beta chain sequence with its context. Which antigen it targets is not known. Per-base qualities were not stored, and no clone one base away is much larger. The cohort consisted of 670 or so healthy bone marrow donors. At the time of sampling, every cohort member was nominally healthy, though immune exposures that went unrecorded were likely present. CMV serostatus was positive for 289 and negative for about half of the roughly 700 cohort members, and was not recorded for this donor. Each donor provided a peripheral blood sample, and peripheral blood mononuclear cells were used for TCR beta sequencing. Genomic DNA was extracted from the blood cell samples with the Qiagen DNeasy Blood Extraction Kit. This sample is part of a study of cytomegalovirus exposure and HLA in healthy donors (TCRdb year 2017). About the investigation overall: In an earlier analysis of several hundred of the donors, approximately 260 Gb of sequence data and 117 million unique TCR beta sequences from roughly 200 million T cells were reported. About 280 gigabases of sequencing data and approximately 85 million unique TCR sequences were included in an early release covering around 600 HLA-typed donors. Among the approximately 430 genotyped donors, roughly 80% belonged to the genetic ancestry cluster associated with self-reported Caucasian donors. The study aimed to test whether cataloging public T cell receptors could reveal signatures of past pathogen exposure. The T cell repertoires of 666 subjects were profiled by immunosequencing and related to cytomegalovirus serostatus. Besides the first cohort of under 700 subjects, a separate validation cohort made up of 120 different subjects was used. To predict cytomegalovirus infection status, the study combined high-throughput TCR immunosequencing, statistical association of individual TCRs with disease status, and machine learning. In a later analysis, previously published TCR beta repertoires from roughly 710 donors were re-analyzed and high-resolution HLA genotyping was added so that TCR occurrence patterns could be studied. The later analysis used no new phenotypic data to find candidate immune exposures, relying instead on TCR beta sequences and their occurrence across donors. An earlier analysis of approximately 630 of the donors applied high-throughput TCR beta sequencing to assess whether each TCR beta V gene segment acted as functional or pseudogenic. Donor age, sex, ethnicity and CMV serostatus were compiled together with the repertoire data. In a later genetic analysis, genome-wide SNP genotypes for about 55% of the roughly 700 donors were used, and that subset was treated as a discovery cohort. All discovery cohort repertoires had been generated on a single sequencing platform. Class I and class II HLA loci were covered by the typing at four-digit resolution. The number of typed donors differed by locus: about 620-630 for A, B, C, DRB1 and DQB1; 500 to 550 for DQA1; approximately 600 for DPA1; and some 470 for DPB1. Because of strong linkage in the cohort, five DR-DQ haplotypes were treated as single units for association and clustering. Among about 390 genotyped donors of the cohort, an average of approximately 240,000 unique TCR beta nucleotide sequences were sequenced per donor, approximately 20% of them non-productive.

Counted from cysteine to phenylalanine, this CDR3 has 14 amino acids. The retained sequence is limited to the CDR3, 42 bases, with the frame set at the first base. CDR1 and CDR2 are read off the germline V gene as SGHNT and YENEEA. V gives up 0 bases and J gives up 7 bases, and the segment between their germline ends measures 9 bases. Overall study results and their limits: Three of the identified cytomegalovirus-associated TCR beta chains were confirmed in vitro to be specific for cytomegalovirus antigens. A group of highly shared sequence variants was considered likely to be a technical artifact of the sequencing pipeline. A further reported finding was that TCR beta sequences accurately predicted the HLA-A and HLA-B alleles for most subjects in the first cohort. HLA typing was unavailable for some donors at each locus, so association tests used only the typed subset. Most TCR sequences were seen in very few donors, while some public TCRs were found in many individuals. An association between a missense DCLRE1C variant and V-gene and J-gene trimming of TCR beta chains was found in a later genetic analysis and replicated in an independent cohort. According to a later analysis, TCR association rates differed among HLA loci, with DRB1 alleles showing the most associated TCRs and HLA-C alleles showing the fewest. In this cohort, only TCR beta chains were sequenced, and detectable features were limited by the absence of alpha or paired-chain data. Roughly uniform sequencing depth across donors was assumed in presence/absence analyses, although this assumption may not hold. It was suggested by the authors that the approach could potentially be generalized to other disease states and immunological phenotypes. In a later genetic analysis, fewer N-insertions in productive TCRs were reported among donors in an Asian-associated ancestry cluster than the roughly 700-donor mean. In an earlier analysis of 450 to 750 of the donors, most TCR beta V segments appeared in productive rearrangements about 90% or about 30% of the time, broadly matching IMGT annotations. When HLA alleles, especially DR and DQ, strongly co-occurred, TCR associations were difficult to assign to individual alleles. The classifier was reported to diagnose cytomegalovirus status with high specificity and sensitivity in both the original cohort and the validation cohort. Immune exposure information for the cohort was limited to CMV serostatus. Specific HLA alleles were associated with more than 15,000 TCR beta sequences at a false discovery rate of 0.05 in a later analysis. The study listed over 150 TCR beta chains as associated with cytomegalovirus. In a later analysis, several top co-occurrence clusters were reported to appear linked to parvovirus B19, influenza, CMV and Epstein-Barr virus. Correlated functional status among segregating V segments might be attributable to linkage disequilibrium, but an unknown experimental factor could not be ruled out. Some IMGT-functional V segments, including TRBV6-2 and TRBV6-3, could not be told apart with the 87-base-pair reads, so those segments were excluded. In a later analysis, most CMV-associated TCR beta chains were found to appear HLA-restricted, with HLA associations seemingly driven largely by CMV exposure. In a later analysis, HLA-associated TCR beta chains showed more clonal expansion and lower generation probabilities than non-associated chains that were equally common. The earlier analysis of nearly 600 of the donors excluded roughly 17 rarely observed V segments, including chromosome 9 orphons, because counts were too low.

The library came from the immunoSEQ multiplex PCR assay. The multiplex PCR relied on a mix of 60 forward primers for TCR Vbeta segments and 13 reverse primers for TCR Jbeta segments. The CDR3 region of rearranged TCR beta genes was amplified from genomic DNA by a multiplex PCR assay. The Illumina HiSeq System was used to sequence the amplified TCR beta libraries as 87-base-pair reads. Per the source publication's procedure: A later analysis tallied about 77 million unique TCR beta chains across the 700 or so repertoires, and around 12 million of those chains were shared by two or more donors. Raw reads were error-corrected and collapsed into unique sequences with a nearest-neighbor algorithm that merged closely related sequences to remove PCR and sequencing errors. V, D and J gene segments were assigned by aligning CDR3 sequences to IMGT reference sequences. For a sequence to be retained, a match of at least six nucleotides was required to both a V gene segment and a J gene segment. Rearrangements were called productive when the CDR3 lacked stop codons and stayed in frame with V and J; all others were non-productive. CDR3 was defined according to IMGT convention as the region running from the second conserved V-encoded cysteine to the conserved J-encoded phenylalanine. In an earlier analysis of 500 to 650 of the donors, sequences lacking an unambiguous match to a single V gene segment were excluded. An earlier analysis of 500 to 700 of the donors classified V segments as functional when productive rearrangements were above 56.7% and as segregating when the standard deviation between donors was above 5%. A statistical classification framework was developed to diagnose cytomegalovirus status using the catalog of TCR beta chain sequences. A later analysis assigned V and J genes by comparing TCR nucleotide sequences with IMGT/GENE-DB human TR gene sequences. A later analysis assigned CDR3 sequences and most-parsimonious VDJ recombination scenarios with the TCRdist pipeline. In a later analysis, each TCR beta chain was defined by its CDR3 amino acid sequence together with its V-gene family, and reads lacking a unique V-gene family were excluded. To address suspected cross-contamination and a sequencing artifact, a later analysis removed over 500 highly shared, low-generation-probability nucleotide sequences. A later analysis calculated a clonal expansion index for each public chain from normalized within-repertoire ranks of inferred template counts. A later analysis computed generation probabilities with a VDJ recombination model fitted to out-of-frame rearrangements, and checked the results against IGoR. In a later analysis, TCR-TCR, TCR-HLA and TCR-CMV co-occurrence was scored with hypergeometric tests, and a repertoire-size bias correction was applied to TCR pairs. False discovery rates were estimated in a later analysis by permuting HLA or CMV assignments 20 times. A later analysis grouped co-occurring TCRs with DBSCAN, adding TCRdist sequence similarity when clustering within HLA-allele-positive subsets. Co-occurrence clustering excluded repertoires with fewer than 30,000 or more than 120,000 public chains, plus five with anomalous nucleotide sharing. Here the immuneACCESS table is served through TCRdb, limited to in-frame sequences with V and J called. Missing clones are a known gap in these copies; in checked studies unresolved V genes cover under half, and the rest lacks a known reason. V and J calls and clone size are as listed in that table; D and trimming were resolved from the DNA. The sample table holds 120,000 to 150,000 clones, of which approximately 70% were seen once. The ten largest clones represent approximately 14% of the sample.

This clonotype was obtained from a human donor in good health. Sample: PBMCs. The receptor chain draws on TRBV11-3 and TRBJ2-2; D gene: possibly TRBD1, on 5 matching bases. The nucleotide sequence is TGTGCCAGCAGCTTAGAGGGGCTGGGCGGGGAGCTGTTTTTT. Its amino acids are CASSLEGLGGELFF.